What follows are 8 T cell receptor beta chains derived from one specimen sequenced in a study of blood T cell repertoires in COVID-19. Sequencing was performed with immunoSEQ multiplex PCR; in TCRdb, only in-frame clones are kept and a portion is missing. The sample records 300,000 to 400,000 clones, around 92% being singletons. Sequencing was performed on peripheral blood. These receptors all come from a woman in her twenties or thirties with COVID-19, enrolled during active disease.

The CDR3 loop reads CASSPRGTLTYEQYF. CDR3 DNA sequence: TGCGCCAGCAGCCCAAGGGGGACATTGACCTACGAGCAGTACTTC. V usage is TRBV5-1 and J usage is TRBJ2-7, with D maybe TRBD1 (6 bases). Germline loops: CDR1 SGHRS, CDR2 YFSETQ. V lost 4 bases and J 2 bases, leaving 16 bases between the germline ends. This CDR3 has 15 residues.

The chain uses TRBV29-1 and TRBJ2-1, with D maybe TRBD2 (6 bases). V was pared by 7 bases and J by 5 bases, with 18 bases between. Germline loops: CDR1 SQVTM, CDR2 ANQGSEA. The CDR3 covers 14 residues. The CDR3 sequence: CSAGRDLRNNEQFF. CDR3 DNA sequence: TGCAGCGCCGGGCGGGATCTAAGAAACAATGAGCAGTTCTTC.

This chain connects TRBV7-2 to TRBJ2-3; 10 bases are shared with TRBD1. The CDR3 is made up of 14 amino acids. J was trimmed by 1 base and V by 7 bases; bases with no gene match: 2. The germline V gene encodes CDR1 SGHTA and CDR2 FQGNSA. As DNA, the CDR3 is TGTGCCAGCACCGGGACAGGGGGCACAGATACGCAGTATTTT. This translates into CASTGTGGTDTQYF.

The chain recombines TRBV6-4 with TRBJ2-1; 9 bases fit TRBD2. Germline CDR1 MRHNA, CDR2 SNTAGT. The ends lost 2 bases at V and 5 bases at J; junction bases unmatched: 7. This CDR3 has 16 residues. The CDR3 protein is CASSDRRASGNNEQFF. CDR3 DNA: TGTGCCAGCAGTGACCGTAGGGCTAGCGGGAACAATGAGCAGTTCTTC.

The chain joins TRBV6-6 to TRBJ1-1; D uncertain. The germline V and J ends were trimmed by 4 bases and 1 base, with 13 bases remaining between them. The CDR3 totals 15 residues. Looked up from germline, CDR1 is MNHNY and CDR2 is SVGAGI (reference sequence). The CDR3 loop reads CASSWMGRTNTEAFF. In DNA, the CDR3 is TGTGCCAGCAGTTGGATGGGCAGAACGAACACTGAAGCTTTCTTT.

The V call is TRBV9, the J call TRBJ2-2, with a tentative D call TRBD1 (6 bases). With 0 bases removed from V and 5 bases from J, the gap between germline ends came to 11 bases. The length of the CDR3 is 15 residues. Germline loops: CDR1 SGDLS, CDR2 YYNGEE. The CDR3 DNA follows: TGTGCCAGCAGCGTAGTGGGGGCACGGACCGGGGAGCTGTTTTTT. Residues: CASSVVGARTGELFF.

V gene TRBV18 combines with J gene TRBJ2-3, with TRBD2 as a possible D gene (6 bases). CDR1 is KGHSH and CDR2 is LQKENI in the germline V gene. V lost 0 bases and J lost 4, with 8 bases in between. CDR3 length equals 14 residues. CDR3 nucleotides: TGTGCCAGCTCACCACCGGGGGGTCCAGATACGCAGTATTTT. This translates into CASSPPGGPDTQYF.

This chain joins TRBV6-6 and TRBJ1-6; unclear D gene. The CDR3 totals 14 residues. Germline V gene lookup returns CDR1 MNHNY and CDR2 SVGAGI (reference sequence). V was cut by 5 bases and J by 3 bases, with 8 bases left in between. The CDR3 reads CASSPTDYNSPLHF. The CDR3 nucleotides read TGTGCCAGCAGTCCTACAGACTATAATTCACCCCTCCACTTT.